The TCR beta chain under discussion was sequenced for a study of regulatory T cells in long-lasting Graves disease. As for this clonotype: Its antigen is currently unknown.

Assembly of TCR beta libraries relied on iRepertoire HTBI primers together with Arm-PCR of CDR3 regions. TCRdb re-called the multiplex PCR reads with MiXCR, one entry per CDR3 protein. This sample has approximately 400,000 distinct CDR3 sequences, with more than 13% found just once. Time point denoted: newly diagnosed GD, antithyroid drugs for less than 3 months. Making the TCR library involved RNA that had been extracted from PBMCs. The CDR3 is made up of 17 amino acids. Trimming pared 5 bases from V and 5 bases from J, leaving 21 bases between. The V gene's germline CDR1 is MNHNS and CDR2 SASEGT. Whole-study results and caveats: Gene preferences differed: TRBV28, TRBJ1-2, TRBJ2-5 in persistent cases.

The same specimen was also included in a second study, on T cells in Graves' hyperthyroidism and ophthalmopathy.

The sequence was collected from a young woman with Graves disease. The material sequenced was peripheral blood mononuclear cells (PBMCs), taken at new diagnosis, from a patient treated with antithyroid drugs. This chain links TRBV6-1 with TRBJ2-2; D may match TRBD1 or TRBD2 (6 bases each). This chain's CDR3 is CASSPRRGQGLTGELFF. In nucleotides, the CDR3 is TGTGCCAGCAGTCCACGTCGGGGGCAGGGATTGACCGGGGAGCTGTTTTTT.